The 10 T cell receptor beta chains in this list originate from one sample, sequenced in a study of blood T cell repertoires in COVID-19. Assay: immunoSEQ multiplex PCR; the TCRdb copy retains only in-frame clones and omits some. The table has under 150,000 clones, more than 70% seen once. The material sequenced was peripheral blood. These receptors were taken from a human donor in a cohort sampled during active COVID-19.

DNA of the CDR3: TGTGCCAGCAGCTTAGTTTCAGGTTCGAACACCGGGGAGCTGTTTTTT. Translation gives CASSLVSGSNTGELFF. The V call is TRBV7-2, the J call TRBJ2-2, with D uncertain. Germline V gene sequence: CDR1 SGHTA, CDR2 FQGNSA. The CDR3 consists of 16 residues. With 1 base removed from V and 0 bases from J, the gap between germline ends came to 9 bases.

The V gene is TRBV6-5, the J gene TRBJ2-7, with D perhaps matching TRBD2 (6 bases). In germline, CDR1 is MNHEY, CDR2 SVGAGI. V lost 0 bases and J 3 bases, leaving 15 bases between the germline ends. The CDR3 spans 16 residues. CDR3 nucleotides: TGTGCCAGCAGTTACTCCGGGACTTCTAACTACTACGAGCAGTACTTC. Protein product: CASSYSGTSNYYEQYF.

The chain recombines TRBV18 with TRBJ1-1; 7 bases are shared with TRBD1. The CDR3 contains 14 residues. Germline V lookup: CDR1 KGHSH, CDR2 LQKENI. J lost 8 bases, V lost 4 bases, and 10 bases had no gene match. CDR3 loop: CASSHTRQGPEAFF. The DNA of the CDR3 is TGTGCCAGCTCACATACTCGACAGGGCCCGGAAGCTTTCTTT.

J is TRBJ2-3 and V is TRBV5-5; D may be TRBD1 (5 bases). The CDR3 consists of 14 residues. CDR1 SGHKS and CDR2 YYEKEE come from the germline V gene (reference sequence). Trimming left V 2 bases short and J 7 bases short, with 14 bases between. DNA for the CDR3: TGTGCCAGCAGCTTCCTGGACACACGAAATACGCAGTATTTT. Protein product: CASSFLDTRNTQYF. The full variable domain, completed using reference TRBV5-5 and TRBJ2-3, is DAGVTQSPTHLIKTRGQQVTLRCSPISGHKSVSWYQQVLGQGPQFIFQYYEKEERGRGNFPDRFSARQFPNYSSELNVNALLLGDSALYLCASSFLDTRNTQYFGPGTRLTVL.

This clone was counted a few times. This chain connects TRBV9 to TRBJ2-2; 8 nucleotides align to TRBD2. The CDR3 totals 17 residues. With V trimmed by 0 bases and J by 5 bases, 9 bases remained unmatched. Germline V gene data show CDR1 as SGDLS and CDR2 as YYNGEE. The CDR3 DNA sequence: TGTGCCAGCAGCGTAGCCTCCAGCGGGAGAGGAACCGGGGAGCTGTTTTTT. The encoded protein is CASSVASSGRGTGELFF.

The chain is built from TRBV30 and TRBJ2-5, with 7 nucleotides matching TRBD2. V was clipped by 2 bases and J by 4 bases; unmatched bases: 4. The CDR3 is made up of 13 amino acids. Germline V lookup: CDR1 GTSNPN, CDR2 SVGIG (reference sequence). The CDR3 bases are TGTGCCTGGAGTAGAGGGAGGGGAGAGACCCAGTACTTC. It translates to CAWSRGRGETQYF.

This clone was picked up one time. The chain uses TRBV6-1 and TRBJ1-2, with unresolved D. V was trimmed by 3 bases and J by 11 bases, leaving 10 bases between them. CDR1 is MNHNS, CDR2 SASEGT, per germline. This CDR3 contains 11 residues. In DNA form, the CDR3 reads TGTGCCAGCAGTGAGGCCGTCTCGTACACCTTC. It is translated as CASSEAVSYTF.

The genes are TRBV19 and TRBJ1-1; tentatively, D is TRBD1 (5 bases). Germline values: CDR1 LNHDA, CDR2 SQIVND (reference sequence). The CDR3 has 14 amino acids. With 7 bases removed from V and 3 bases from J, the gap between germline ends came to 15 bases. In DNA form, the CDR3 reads TGTGCCAGTATTGGGGGGAGTTTTGACACTGAAGCTTTCTTT. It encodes CASIGGSFDTEAFF.

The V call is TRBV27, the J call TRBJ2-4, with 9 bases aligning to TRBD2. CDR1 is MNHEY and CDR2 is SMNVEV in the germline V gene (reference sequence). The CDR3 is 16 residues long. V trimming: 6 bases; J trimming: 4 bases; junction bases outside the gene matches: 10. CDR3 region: CASSPGLAIPKNIQYF. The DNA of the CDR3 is TGTGCCAGCAGCCCGGGACTAGCCATCCCGAAAAACATTCAGTACTTC.

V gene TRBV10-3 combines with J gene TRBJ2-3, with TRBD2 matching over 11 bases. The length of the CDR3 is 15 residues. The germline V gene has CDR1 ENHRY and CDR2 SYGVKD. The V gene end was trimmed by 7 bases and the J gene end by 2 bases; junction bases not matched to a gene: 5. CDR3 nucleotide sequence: TGTGCCATCAAGGCTAGCGGGGGGATCACAGATACGCAGTATTTT. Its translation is CAIKASGGITDTQYF.